This TCR beta chain was identified in a study of blood T cell repertoires in COVID-19. Study summary: Donors in the United States, Italy and Spain gave samples during acute or convalescent COVID-19. T cells, B-cell-depleted T cells, or PBMCs supplied cDNA or gDNA.

V dropped 7 bases and J dropped 7; count of bases not matched to a gene: 7. This CDR3 comprises 13 residues. The germline V gene encodes CDR1 LNHDA and CDR2 SQIVND (reference sequence). Original analysis: Reference gene primer amplification yielded estimated nucleated cell counts. The assay was immunoSEQ multiplex PCR, and TCRdb's table has in-frame clones only and misses some. V, J and clone size are those of that table, while D and trimming were read from the DNA. The table shows 30,000 to 35,000 clones, with about nine tenths occurring only once. The TCR comes from a man aged 55-75 years with active COVID-19. The sample consisted of peripheral blood. The J gene is TRBJ1-2, the V gene TRBV19, with 9 bases fitting TRBD1. CDR3 nucleotide sequence: TGTGCCAGTACCGGGACAGGGATGCCTGGCTACACCTTC. This translates into CASTGTGMPGYTF.